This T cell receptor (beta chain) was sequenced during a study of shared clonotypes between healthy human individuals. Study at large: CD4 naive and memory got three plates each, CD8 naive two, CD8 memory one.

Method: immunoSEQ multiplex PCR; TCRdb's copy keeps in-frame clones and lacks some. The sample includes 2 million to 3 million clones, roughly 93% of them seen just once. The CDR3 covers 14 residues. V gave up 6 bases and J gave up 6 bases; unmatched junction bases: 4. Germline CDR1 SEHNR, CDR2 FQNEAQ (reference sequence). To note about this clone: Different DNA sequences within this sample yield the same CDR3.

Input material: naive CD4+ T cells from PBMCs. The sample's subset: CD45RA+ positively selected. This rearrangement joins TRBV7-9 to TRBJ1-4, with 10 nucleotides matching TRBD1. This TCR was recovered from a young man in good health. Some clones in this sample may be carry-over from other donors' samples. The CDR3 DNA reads TGTGCCAGCAGTCCCGGGACAGGGGATGAAAAACTGTTTTTT. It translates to CASSPGTGDEKLFF.